There are a few counts of the clone carrying this TCR beta chain. Via MiXCR, TCRdb re-called the RT-PCR reads, giving one row per CDR3 protein. The sample lists fewer than 800,000 distinct CDR3 sequences, 14% seen once, with 3.6% in the top ten. CDR3 size: 15 residues. CDR1 is MNHNS and CDR2 is SASEGT in the germline V gene. The V and J ends lost 5 bases and 4 bases respectively, with 17 bases between them. Sequencing was done on a sample of memory CD4+ T cells from blood. This clonotype was sampled from a female donor in good health, serving as a healthy control. The chain carries TRBV6-1 and TRBJ2-5; D unresolved. The CDR3: CASSSSVSGVETQYF. In DNA form, the CDR3 reads TGTGCCAGCAGTTCCTCGGTCAGTGGAGTAGAGACCCAGTACTTC.